Listed below are T cell receptor beta chains from one sample, sequenced in a study of read filtering for tumor transcriptome and immune sequencing. TCRdb itself ran the reads through MiXCR, one entry per CDR3 protein. The table shows over 90,000 distinct CDR3 sequences, with under 25% occurring only once. Sequencing input: a population of CD138-negative cells sorted from bone marrow. These receptor sequences come from a donor over 35 with multiple myeloma. CDR3s include the opening cysteine and the closing phenylalanine or tryptophan. Each record gives: clone size, V gene, D gene, J gene, CDR3 DNA, CDR3 protein. A D gene is named only where the DNA matches it firmly. Size is omitted from some rows. Given values are once, few, many or a class for expanded clones.

size: NA
V: TRBV20-1
D: NA
J: TRBJ2-2
DNA: TGCAGTGCTAGCGTGAACACCGGGGAGCTGTTTTTT
CDR3: CSASVNTGELFF

size: many
V: TRBV5-1
D: NA
J: TRBJ1-2
DNA: TGCGCCAGCAGCTTGGTGGCAGGAGATCATGGCTACACCTTC
CDR3: CASSLVAGDHGYTF

size: many
V: TRBV4-1
D: NA
J: TRBJ2-5
DNA: TGCGCCAGCAGCCAAGATTTCGGGGGGCGAGAGACCCAGTACTTC
CDR3: CASSQDFGGRETQYF

size: many
V: TRBV7-2
D: TRBD1
J: TRBJ2-7
DNA: TGTGCCAGCACCGACAGGGGGCGCGGATACGAGCAGTACTTC
CDR3: CASTDRGRGYEQYF

size: NA
V: TRBV20-1
D: NA
J: TRBJ1-5
DNA: TGCAGTGCTAGAGATCATGGCGCGCCCAATCAGCCCCAGCATTTT
CDR3: CSARDHGAPNQPQHF

size: many
V: TRBV5-1
D: NA
J: TRBJ2-3
DNA: TGCGCCAGCAGCCCGAGTTCCGGGGGACGCACAGATACGCAGTATTTT
CDR3: CASSPSSGGRTDTQYF

size: NA
V: TRBV6-5
D: TRBD2
J: TRBJ2-6
DNA: TGTGCCAGCAGTTCCGGGAGGTCCTCTGGGGCCAACGCCCTGACTTTC
CDR3: CASSSGRSSGANALTF

size: NA
V: TRBV5-1
D: NA
J: TRBJ2-1
DNA: TGCGCCAGCAGCCTGGACAGCACCTACAATGAGCAGTTCTTC
CDR3: CASSLDSTYNEQFF

size: few
V: TRBV6-2/TRBV6-3
D: TRBD1
J: TRBJ1-1
DNA: TGTGCCAGCAGTACACAGGGGAAAGGTGAAGCTTTCTTT
CDR3: CASSTQGKGEAFF

size: NA
V: TRBV7-9
D: NA
J: TRBJ2-5
DNA: TGTGCCAGCAGGTCCGGGATAAGAATAGAGACCCAGTACTTC
CDR3: CASRSGIRIETQYF

size: NA
V: TRBV16
D: NA
J: TRBJ1-1
DNA: TGTGCCAGCAGCCAAAACCGAGAGGGACGGACTGAAGCTTTCTTT
CDR3: CASSQNREGRTEAFF

size: many
V: TRBV5-6
D: NA
J: TRBJ2-7
DNA: TGTGCCAGCAGCTTCCCCGGGACGACAACCTACGAGCAGTACTTC
CDR3: CASSFPGTTTYEQYF

size: many
V: TRBV7-2
D: TRBD2
J: TRBJ2-3
DNA: TGTGCCAGCAGCCGCATGAGGATTAGCGGGGGGCCCACAGATACGCAGTATTTT
CDR3: CASSRMRISGGPTDTQYF

size: many
V: TRBV18
D: TRBD1
J: TRBJ1-1
DNA: TGTGCCAGCTCACCGGGACAGACGATGAACACTGAAGCTTTCTTT
CDR3: CASSPGQTMNTEAFF

size: NA
V: TRBV4-1
D: NA
J: TRBJ2-2
DNA: TGCGCCAGCAGCCATTCCTTAGGGAAGGGCACCGGGGAGCTGTTTTTT
CDR3: CASSHSLGKGTGELFF

size: few
V: TRBV9
D: NA
J: TRBJ2-5
DNA: TGTGCCAGCAGCACCCTCCCCCGGGTAGGACAAGAGACCCAGTACTTC
CDR3: CASSTLPRVGQETQYF

size: NA
V: TRBV19
D: NA
J: TRBJ1-5
DNA: TGTGCCAGTAGTTTCCTACAGGGCGGATTTAGCAATCAGCCCCAGCATTTT
CDR3: CASSFLQGGFSNQPQHF

size: NA
V: TRBV7-2
D: TRBD1
J: TRBJ1-6
DNA: TGTGCCAGCAGCTTAACAGGGGGAAATAATTCACCCCTCCACTTT
CDR3: CASSLTGGNNSPLHF

size: many
V: TRBV6-6
D: NA
J: TRBJ1-1
DNA: TGTGCCAGCAGTTACAACAGGGTCGGTGAAGCCTTCTTT
CDR3: CASSYNRVGEAFF

size: many
V: TRBV4-1
D: TRBD1
J: TRBJ1-5
DNA: TGCGCCAGCAGCCAAGACTTCCAGGGGGGAAGCAATCAGCCCCAGCATTTT
CDR3: CASSQDFQGGSNQPQHF

size: many
V: TRBV2
D: NA
J: TRBJ2-5
DNA: TGTGCCAGCAGTTCTTACTACGGCAAAGAGACCCAGTACTTC
CDR3: CASSSYYGKETQYF

size: many
V: TRBV5-1
D: TRBD1
J: TRBJ1-1
DNA: TGCGCCAGCAGCACAGGGGCTGAAGCTTTCTTT
CDR3: CASSTGAEAFF

size: many
V: TRBV5-1
D: NA
J: TRBJ1-1
DNA: TGCGCCAGCAGCTTTCCAGGAAGGGCTACTGAAGCTTTCTTT
CDR3: CASSFPGRATEAFF

size: many
V: TRBV10-3
D: NA
J: TRBJ1-2
DNA: TGTGCCATCAGTGTGGGAGGCGGCAATTCCCGCTATGGCTACACCTTC
CDR3: CAISVGGGNSRYGYTF

size: NA
V: TRBV20-1
D: NA
J: TRBJ2-6
DNA: TGCAGTGCGGTGGGGGCCGGTGGGGCCAACGTCCTGACTTTC
CDR3: CSAVGAGGANVLTF

size: many
V: TRBV9
D: NA
J: TRBJ2-3
DNA: TGTGCCAGCAGCGTATCGTCTTCCACAGATACGCAGTATTTT
CDR3: CASSVSSSTDTQYF

size: NA
V: TRBV14
D: NA
J: TRBJ1-2
DNA: TGTGCCAGCAGCCAAGAAACAGGCCCAACTTATGGCTACACCTTC
CDR3: CASSQETGPTYGYTF

size: many
V: TRBV7-9
D: NA
J: TRBJ1-1
DNA: TGTGCCAGCAGCTTATACCGGGGGCTGAACACTGAAGCTTTCTTT
CDR3: CASSLYRGLNTEAFF

size: many
V: TRBV5-1
D: TRBD2
J: TRBJ2-2
DNA: TGCGCCAGCAGACGTGTAGCGGGCACGAACACCGGGGAGCTGTTTTTT
CDR3: CASRRVAGTNTGELFF

size: many
V: TRBV20-1
D: NA
J: TRBJ2-1
DNA: TGCAGTGCTAGGGGGCCGGTAACCGATGAGCAGTTCTTC
CDR3: CSARGPVTDEQFF

size: many
V: TRBV12-3/TRBV12-4
D: NA
J: TRBJ1-1
DNA: TGTGCCAGCAGACTGGGACAGAACACTGAAGCTTTCTTT
CDR3: CASRLGQNTEAFF

size: many
V: TRBV19
D: NA
J: TRBJ2-3
DNA: TGTGCCAGTAGCCCTTCCACCGCCCAGGACGGGAGAGCGCAGTATTTT
CDR3: CASSPSTAQDGRAQYF

size: NA
V: TRBV5-4
D: TRBD1
J: TRBJ2-2
DNA: TGTGCCAGCAGCGTTGGACAGGACCACACCGGGGAGCTGTTTTTT
CDR3: CASSVGQDHTGELFF

size: NA
V: TRBV3-1
D: NA
J: TRBJ2-1
DNA: TGTGCCAGCAGCCAAGGACAGGAGCAGTTCTTC
CDR3: CASSQGQEQFF

size: few
V: TRBV7-9
D: NA
J: TRBJ1-3
DNA: TGTGCCAGCAGAAGGGACTCTGGAAACACCATATATTTT
CDR3: CASRRDSGNTIYF

size: many
V: TRBV6-4
D: NA
J: TRBJ1-1
DNA: TGTGCCAGCAGATATGTAGAGGAGGACACTGAAGCTTTCTTT
CDR3: CASRYVEEDTEAFF

size: few
V: TRBV2
D: TRBD1
J: TRBJ1-5
DNA: TGTGCCAGCACGGAACAGGGGGGTTATCAGCCCCAGCATTTT
CDR3: CASTEQGGYQPQHF